This T cell receptor beta chain originates from a study of shared clonotypes between healthy human individuals. Generated by immunoSEQ multiplex PCR, the TCRdb table keeps only in-frame clones and is missing some. The sample lists about 980,000 clones; about three quarters were seen once. The V segment lost 6 bases and the J segment 5 bases; nucleotides outside the gene matches: 7. Per germline, CDR1 SNHLY and CDR2 FYNNEI. This CDR3 region has 15 residues. This clone showed up just a few times. The chain joins TRBV2 to TRBJ2-5, with 12 positions matching TRBD2. Specimen: memory CD4+ T cells sorted from blood. Subset in this sample: CD45RA-negative fraction. The TCR was taken from a man younger than 35 in good health. For the CDR3, the DNA is TGTGCCAGCAGCAAACTAGCGGGGGGAGCGGAGACCCAGTACTTC. It specifies CASSKLAGGAETQYF. The full variable domain, in which reference TRBV2 and TRBJ2-5 provide the parts outside the CDR3, is EPEVTQTPSHQVTQMGQEVILRCVPISNHLYFYWYRQILGQKVEFLVSFYNNEISEKSEIFDDQFSVERPDGSNFTLKIRSTKLEDSAMYFCASSKLAGGAETQYFGPGTRLLVL.